This T cell receptor beta chain was sequenced for a study of blood T cell repertoires in COVID-19. Study-level information: Sources were T cells, B-cell-depleted T cells, or PBMCs; the material itself was cDNA or gDNA.

Source study methods: From reference gene primer amplification, estimates of nucleated cell counts were derived. Here immunoSEQ multiplex PCR was the method, and the copy in TCRdb shows in-frame clones only, minus some. For V, J and clone size, that table is used; D and trimming come from the DNA. This sample has roughly 84,000 clones, with more than 80% found just once. The CDR3 is 17 residues long. V gave up 5 bases and J gave up 0 bases, with 19 bases separating them. Germline V lookup: CDR1 SEHNR, CDR2 FQNEAQ (reference sequence). J is TRBJ1-2 and V is TRBV7-9; no reliable D call. The source of this sequence is a woman over 75 with acute or convalescent COVID-19. The sequencing sample was made of peripheral blood. The CDR3 DNA reads TGTGCCAGCAGCCCGCAGAGGATTCAAACTACTAACTATGGCTACACCTTC. Encoded protein: CASSPQRIQTTNYGYTF.